This T cell receptor (beta chain) derives from a study of blood T cell repertoires in COVID-19. Cohorts were assigned according to the clinical history that participants reported. Recovered Cohort 3 donors showed two negative PCRs, clearance, or symptom resolution. Assay: immunoSEQ multiplex PCR; the TCRdb copy retains only in-frame clones and omits some. The sample shows 310,000 or so clones, about 85% of them seen only once. V lost 3 bases, J lost 7 bases, and 21 bases lay in between. The CDR3 consists of 16 residues. The germline gives CDR1 KGHSH, CDR2 LQKENI. This receptor was taken from a woman aged 30 to 39 who had recovered from COVID-19. The chain employs TRBV18 and TRBJ1-2; D is unclear. Sequencing was done on a sample of PBMCs or T cells enriched from blood (not recorded which). CDR3 nucleotide sequence: TGTGCCAGCTCACCTTTATCCTCCCCAGGTTCTCCTGGCTACACCTTC. As protein: CASSPLSSPGSPGYTF.